This T cell receptor (beta chain) came from a study of CD8 T cells in Susac syndrome (dated by TCRdb to about 2019). With respect to the entire study: Repertoire sequencing was used to test whether CD8+ T cell activation and differentiation in Susac syndrome was antigen driven. The study compared CD8+ T cell repertoire clonality among 11 to 12 healthy donors, around 14 Susac syndrome patients and fewer than 19 multiple sclerosis patients.

Peripheral blood CD8+ and CD4+ T cells from healthy donors, Susac syndrome patients and multiple sclerosis patients were profiled by high-throughput TCR beta sequencing. Multiple sclerosis controls were treatment-naive patients with stable or active relapsing-remitting disease fulfilling revised McDonald criteria. CD8+ TEMRA cells were enriched by FACS, while bulk CD8+ and CD4+ T cells were purified by magnetic negative isolation. Blood was collected in EDTA tubes and processed within 24 hours, with PBMCs isolated through density gradient centrifugation. PBMCs intended for TCR sequencing were cryopreserved in liquid nitrogen and thawed later in a water bath at 37 degrees C. The sorted or isolated CD4+, CD8+ and CD8+ TEMRA cells reached a purity of at least 90%. RNA was extracted using the RNeasy kit, and about 0.5 to 1 microgram was reverse transcribed with random hexamers. The immunoSEQ multiplex PCR assay, covering 54 Vbeta and 13 Jbeta segments, was used to amplify TCR beta CDR3 regions. PCR amplification bias was corrected using a synthetic template baseline for primer optimization and computational correction. The study's own analysis went as follows. Only productive sequences were kept, with reads annotated to V, D and J genes according to IMGT and analyzed in immunoSEQ Analyzer. Clonality was calculated as one minus the Shannon entropy normalized by log2 of the number of productive unique sequences. For each patient and control, public and private clones were evaluated among the 100 most prevalent clones. Susac-specific clones were defined as absent from healthy and MS cohorts, over a thousand published viral clones and other ImmuneACCESS disease sequences. TCRdb trimmed the raw reads at Q25, called clones with MiXCR and kept productive beta chains. Every entry covers one CDR3 protein and lists the most common genes and DNA from its rows. The V and J calls, along with clone size, are taken from TCRdb and not from the paper's own processing. The sample data list about 300,000 distinct CDR3 sequences, and 70% to 90% of these were observed just once. The ten top clones hold roughly 0.21% of the sample.

The investigation overall reported the following: The study acknowledged that relatively few individuals were included in the TCR sequencing and HLA analysis.

With respect to this clonotype: The antigen it binds to is not known. Per-nucleotide qualities are absent, and no much larger clonotype sits a single base away.

V is pruned by 0 bases and J by 3 bases, leaving 14 bases of the junction without a gene match. Spanning cysteine to phenylalanine, the CDR3 consists of 19 amino acids. The DNA shown is the 57-base CDR3, in frame from base 1. The germline V gene (reference sequence) sets CDR1 to SEHNR and CDR2 to FQNEAQ. Sequencing was done on a sample of CD8+ T cells from PBMCs. The source of this sequence is a human donor with multiple sclerosis. The sequence is built from TRBV7-9 and TRBJ2-7, and 10 bases in between align with TRBD2. Here the CDR3 is given as CASSLAQWLAGVRNYEQYF. The DNA is TGTGCCAGCAGCTTAGCGCAGTGGCTAGCGGGAGTCAGGAACTACGAGCAGTACTTC.